A selection of T cell receptor beta chains follows, all from one sample in a study of CD8 T cells in Susac syndrome. TCRdb recomputed calls from the immunoSEQ multiplex PCR reads with MiXCR, one row per CDR3 protein. The profile shows 180,000 or so distinct CDR3 sequences, over 85% of them singletons. The sequencing input was CD4+ T cells from PBMCs. The receptor set was obtained from a human donor in good health. Both conserved end residues are part of each CDR3. The D gene is left open where the match is weak. Part of the rows lack a size; the others show once, few, many or a class for expanded clones.

>15|once|.|TRBV29-1|TRBJ1-3
TGCAGCGTTGAACGGGGGACCAGCTCTGGAAACACCATATATTTT
CSVERGTSSGNTIYF
>13|.|TRBD2|TRBV3-1|TRBJ2-7
TGTGCCAGCAGCCAAGTCGCTAGCGGGGAGCAGTACTTC
CASSQVASGEQYF
>12|.|.|TRBV28|TRBJ2-7
TGTGCCAGCAGTTTACCCCCGTACGAGCAGTACTTC
CASSLPPYEQYF
>14|.|TRBD2|TRBV20-1|TRBJ2-5
TGCAGTGCTAGCATAGCGGGGGACATGGAGACCCAGTACTTC
CSASIAGDMETQYF
>17|.|TRBD2|TRBV28|TRBJ2-5
TGTGCCAGCAGCCCCCGACCCGGGGGGGGACACCAAGAGACCCAGTACTTC
CASSPRPGGGHQETQYF
>13|.|.|TRBV20-1|TRBJ2-5
TGCAGTGCGCGTGTGGGGGCCGGAGAGACCCAGTACTTC
CSARVGAGETQYF
>13|once|TRBD1|TRBV28|TRBJ1-1
TGTGCCAGCGCGCAGGGGGCTTGGACTGAAGCTTTCTTT
CASAQGAWTEAFF
>13|.|.|TRBV20-1|TRBJ2-5
TGCAGTGCTGGGGAGCCTTGGGCTCAGACCCAGTACTTC
CSAGEPWAQTQYF
>13|.|.|TRBV2|TRBJ2-1
TGTGCCAGCAGTTCCAGGGCAGACAATGAGCAGTTCTTC
CASSSRADNEQFF
>14|.|.|TRBV29-1|TRBJ2-7
TGCAGCGTTGCGTACAGCCTCCTTCCGGGGGAGCAGTACTTC
CSVAYSLLPGEQYF
>16|.|TRBD2|TRBV20-1|TRBJ2-1
TGCAGTGCTAGGACTAGCGGAGAAAGCTCCTACAATGAGCAGTTCTTC
CSARTSGESSYNEQFF